This TCR beta chain comes out of a study of cytomegalovirus exposure and HLA in healthy donors. Notes on the study in general: Published work reported that the classifier diagnosed cytomegalovirus status with high specificity and sensitivity. A later analysis by the authors found several of the most significant clusters apparently linked to common viral pathogens. A later analysis associated 16,000 or so TCR beta sequences with HLA alleles at a 0.05 false discovery rate.

Of note for this clone: What it binds is unknown.

In nominal health when sampled, donors likely had unrecorded immune exposures nonetheless. Use of 60 Vbeta and 13 Jbeta primers characterized the PCR. Produced via immunoSEQ multiplex PCR; TCRdb's table is partial and in-frame only. The table includes approximately 150,000 clones, 65% to 85% detected once. Deletions cut 4 bases from V and 5 bases from J, with 15 bases between. There are 13 residues in the CDR3. Germline values: CDR1 SQVTM, CDR2 ANQGSEA. Specimen: PBMCs. The chain is built from TRBV29-1 and TRBJ2-7, with D maybe TRBD1 (7 bases). The clonotype comes from a male donor in good health and CMV-seronegative. CDR3 coding DNA: TGCAGCGTTGGGTCGACAGGGACTGACGAGCAGTACTTC. As protein: CSVGSTGTDEQYF.